This TCR beta chain was documented in a study of blood T cell repertoires in COVID-19. The protocol was immunoSEQ multiplex PCR, while the TCRdb copy is restricted to in-frame clones and leaves out a portion. This table has approximately 110,000 clones, approximately 86% appearing once. Trimming removed 4 bases at V and 9 bases at J, with 13 bases between. Per the germline V gene, CDR1 is SGHAT and CDR2 is FQDESV (reference sequence). The CDR3 runs to 13 residues. The chain uses TRBV11-1 and TRBJ2-4; unclear D gene. The TCR originated in a man aged 35-49 years with acute or convalescent COVID-19. Sequencing was carried out using peripheral blood. The DNA of the CDR3 is TGTGCCAGCAGCTCCGCCAGGATCGGCATTCAGTACTTC. Encoded protein: CASSSARIGIQYF.